The next 27 T cell receptor beta chains were all read from a single sample in a study of blood T cell repertoires in COVID-19. Here immunoSEQ multiplex PCR was the method, and the copy in TCRdb shows in-frame clones only, minus some. This table has approximately 70,000 clones, 85% to 90% appearing once. Sequencing was performed on peripheral blood. These receptors all stem from a man between 65 and 85 years old with active or convalescent COVID-19.

This chain links TRBV3-1 (or the pseudogene TRBV3-2) with TRBJ2-1; 10 bases align to TRBD2. The V and J ends lost 4 bases and 7 bases, in that order; junction bases with no gene match: 10. The CDR3 runs to 16 residues. CDR1 LGHDT and CDR2 YNNKEL come from the germline V gene (reference sequence). CDR3 nucleotide sequence: TGTGCCAGCAGCCGGTTTGGGAGCGGGAGGGGGAATGAGCAGTTCTTC. Amino acid sequence: CASSRFGSGRGNEQFF.

This sequence joins TRBV15 and TRBJ1-4; TRBD1 aligns across 7 bases. Looked up from germline, CDR1 is LNHNV and CDR2 is YYDKDF (reference sequence). The CDR3 contains 16 residues. The V and J ends lost 1 base and 4 bases, in that order; junction bases with no gene match: 6. Here the CDR3 reads CATSRVDRVFNEKLFF. CDR3 bases: TGTGCCACCAGCAGAGTAGACAGGGTGTTTAATGAAAAACTGTTTTTT.

The gene calls are TRBV5-1 and TRBJ2-5, with 13 bases fitting TRBD2. Germline trimming cut 8 bases from V and 5 bases from J; bases unmatched to any gene: 6. The V gene's germline CDR1 is SGHRS and CDR2 YFSETQ. The CDR3 length is 14 residues. This CDR3 is CASTSGRARETQYF. Here the CDR3 DNA reads TGCGCCAGTACTAGCGGGAGGGCCCGGGAGACCCAGTACTTC.

This clone was seen only once. This chain joins TRBV11-2 and TRBJ2-7; D uncertain. Trimming stripped 6 bases from V and 4 bases from J, with 16 bases between. Per germline, CDR1 SGHAT and CDR2 FQNNGV. This CDR3 is built from 14 residues. Written as DNA, the CDR3 is TGTGCCAGCAGTTTCCCCGCGGTTCAGTACGAGCAGTACTTC. This encodes CASSFPAVQYEQYF.

The CDR3 protein is CASSFISEGSYNEQFF. As DNA, the CDR3 is TGTGCCAGCAGCTTTATTAGCGAGGGCTCCTACAATGAGCAGTTCTTC. This sequence joins TRBV11-2 and TRBJ2-1, with a weak D call TRBD2 (5 bases). Trimming took 3 bases from V and 0 from J, leaving 12 bases between them. This CDR3 is built from 16 residues. The germline CDR1 and CDR2 sequences are SGHAT and FQNNGV.

This clone was observed a handful of times. The J gene is TRBJ1-2, the V gene TRBV7-6; the match to TRBD1 covers 9 bases. J lost 2 bases, V lost 5 bases, and 9 bases had no gene match. Per germline, CDR1 SGHVS and CDR2 FNYEAQ. The CDR3 totals 16 residues. CDR3 coding DNA: TGTGCCAGCAGCCCCGTCCCGGGACAGGGAAACTATGGCTACACCTTC. Protein sequence: CASSPVPGQGNYGYTF. Filled out from reference TRBV7-6 and TRBJ1-2, the complete variable domain reads GAGVSQSPRYKVTKRGQDVALRCDPISGHVSLYWYRQALGQGPEFLTYFNYEAQQDKSGLPNDRFSAERPEGSISTLTIQRTEQRDSAMYRCASSPVPGQGNYGYTFGSGTRLTVV.

The genes are TRBV20-1 and TRBJ1-6; D is undetermined. The CDR3 extends over 14 amino acids. V was clipped by 3 bases and J by 10 bases, with 16 bases between them. The V gene's germline CDR1 is DFQATT and CDR2 SNEGSKA (reference sequence). CDR3 in amino acids: CSASSSRFWSPLHF. CDR3 in DNA: TGCAGTGCTAGTTCTAGCAGGTTTTGGTCACCCCTCCACTTT.

The CDR3 DNA is TGTGCCAGCAGTGAAGCAGACAGGGGTGAGCAGTTCTTC. It specifies CASSEADRGEQFF. This chain links TRBV2 with TRBJ2-1; TRBD1 matches 8 bases. CDR1 and CDR2 (germline): SNHLY, FYNNEI. V lost 0 bases and J lost 9; bases outside the gene matches: 1. CDR3 size: 13 residues.

V gene TRBV11-2 combines with J gene TRBJ2-7; TRBD1 matches at 8 bases. The CDR3 is 14 amino acids. Losses at the gene ends were 6 bases for V and 4 bases for J; bases not matched to a gene: 8. CDR1 SGHAT and CDR2 FQNNGV come from the germline V gene. CDR3 nucleotides: TGTGCCAGCAGAAATGCAGGGGGCGCGTACGAGCAGTACTTC. As protein: CASRNAGGAYEQYF.

The rearrangement joins TRBV4-1 to TRBJ2-2; D is ambiguous. The CDR3 is 15 amino acids. Trimming shortened V by 2 bases and J by 0 bases, and 7 bases separated the two germline ends. Looked up from germline, CDR1 is MGHRA and CDR2 is YSYEKL. DNA of the CDR3: TGCGCCAGCAGCCAACCTTCGGCGAACACCGGGGAGCTGTTTTTT. Translation: CASSQPSANTGELFF.

The rearrangement uses TRBV6-2 or TRBV6-3 and TRBJ2-7; possibly TRBD1 for D (6 bases). The CDR3 sequence is 14 residues long. Trimming left V 5 bases short and J 3 bases short, with 14 bases between. Germline V gene sequence: CDR1 MNHEY, CDR2 SVGEGT. In nucleotides, the CDR3 is TGTGCCAGCAGTCCCGGGACAAGCTACTACGAGCAGTACTTC. Protein sequence: CASSPGTSYYEQYF.

This chain connects TRBV7-6 to TRBJ2-7, with 9 bases aligning to TRBD1. The V segment lost 2 bases and the J segment 2 bases; nucleotides outside the gene matches: 10. Germline CDR1 and CDR2: SGHVS and FNYEAQ. The CDR3 contains 17 residues. Written as DNA, the CDR3 is TGTGCCAGCAGCTTAACACAGGGGGCAATGGGGACCTACGAGCAGTACTTC. Its translation: CASSLTQGAMGTYEQYF.

The chain uses TRBV14 and TRBJ2-7, with 8 bases that match TRBD1. Looked up from germline, CDR1 is SGHDN and CDR2 is FVKESK. Trimming at V came to 4 bases and at J to 0 bases, leaving 11 bases not matched to a gene. This CDR3 region has 17 residues. In nucleotides, the CDR3 is TGTGCCAGCAGCCGGACTACAGGGGGTCGAAGCTCCTACGAGCAGTACTTC. Protein product: CASSRTTGGRSSYEQYF.

This chain joins TRBV4-1 and TRBJ2-3; tentative D call: TRBD1 (6 bases). This CDR3 comprises 16 residues. The V end was cut by 1 base, the J end by 2 bases, with 13 bases between. The V gene's germline CDR1 is MGHRA and CDR2 YSYEKL. The CDR3 loop reads CASSQGAGVNTDTQYF. The CDR3 DNA reads TGCGCCAGCAGCCAAGGGGCAGGGGTGAACACAGATACGCAGTATTTT.

The V gene is TRBV6-5, the J gene TRBJ2-2; 8 bases are a match to TRBD1. CDR3 length: 14 amino acids. Germline CDR1 is MNHEY and CDR2 is SVGAGI. V trimming: 6 bases; J trimming: 6 bases; junction bases outside the gene matches: 6. This chain's CDR3 is CASRITTGAGELFF. CDR3 DNA: TGTGCCAGCAGAATCACGACAGGGGCCGGGGAGCTGTTTTTT.

The chain joins TRBV6-5 to TRBJ1-5; D remains ambiguous. This CDR3 is 14 amino acids long. V lost 7 bases and J lost 0, with 10 bases in between. The germline V gene has CDR1 MNHEY and CDR2 SVGAGI. CDR3 sequence reads: CASTEEYSNQPQHF. CDR3 bases: TGTGCCAGCACCGAGGAGTATAGCAATCAGCCCCAGCATTTT.

V usage is TRBV5-5 and J usage is TRBJ2-3; a weak D match, TRBD2 (5 bases). Per the germline V gene, CDR1 is SGHKS and CDR2 is YYEKEE (reference sequence). The CDR3 loop spans 15 amino acids. V lost 2 bases to trimming and J lost 4 bases, with 14 bases between them. The CDR3 region is CASSFLLGSADTQYF. The DNA for the CDR3 is TGTGCCAGCAGCTTTTTACTAGGCAGTGCAGATACGCAGTATTTT.

J is TRBJ2-1 and V is TRBV5-1, with 7 positions matching TRBD2. The CDR3 covers 15 residues. Trimming removed 2 bases from V and 7 bases from J; junction bases left unmatched: 9. CDR1 and CDR2 (germline): SGHRS, YFSETQ. DNA for the CDR3: TGCGCCAGCAGCTTTGTACGGGAGGTCCGAAATGAGCAGTTCTTC. Translated, it gives CASSFVREVRNEQFF.

The chain couples TRBV5-5 to TRBJ1-6; D may be TRBD1 (6 bases). V lost 0 bases to trimming and J lost 7 bases, with 8 bases between them. Germline values: CDR1 SGHKS, CDR2 YYEKEE (reference sequence). CDR3 length equals 14 residues. This CDR3 reads CASSLGGPNSPLHF. The CDR3 DNA reads as TGTGCCAGCAGCTTGGGGGGGCCCAATTCACCCCTCCACTTT.

The chain couples TRBV11-3 to TRBJ2-5, with D possibly TRBD2 on 6 matching bases. Trimming removed 1 base from V and 1 base from J, with 10 bases in between. The CDR3 runs to 15 residues. Germline V gene sequence: CDR1 SGHNT, CDR2 YENEEA. In DNA form, the CDR3 reads TGTGCCAGCAGCTTAGGTCGGGGACTCCAAGAGACCCAGTACTTC. Translation: CASSLGRGLQETQYF. The entire variable domain, with the rest obtained from reference TRBV11-3 and TRBJ2-5, is as follows: EAGVVQSPRYKIIEKKQPVAFWCNPISGHNTLYWYLQNLGQGPELLIRYENEEAVDDSQLPKDRFSAERLKGVDSTLKIQPAELGDSAVYLCASSLGRGLQETQYFGPGTRLLVL.

The chain employs TRBV24-1 and TRBJ2-3; TRBD2 matches at 8 bases. The germline V gene has CDR1 KGHDR and CDR2 SFDVKD. After removal of 5 bases from V and 4 bases from J, the junction contained 7 bases not matched to a gene. This CDR3 spans 15 amino acids. DNA of the CDR3: TGTGCCACCAGTGCTAAGCGGGAGTGGGCAGATACGCAGTATTTT. Its translation is CATSAKREWADTQYF.

This chain uses TRBV6-2 or TRBV6-3 with TRBJ2-5; 7 nucleotides align to TRBD1. The length of the CDR3 is 17 residues. Germline CDR1 and CDR2: MNHEY and SVGEGT. V gave up 0 bases and J gave up 5 bases; unmatched junction bases: 12. Written as DNA, the CDR3 is TGTGCCAGCAGTTACTCGGACGGGACAGCAGGAAGGGAGACCCAGTACTTC. Its protein product is CASSYSDGTAGRETQYF.

In this sample, this clone turned up once. This chain uses TRBV6-2 or TRBV6-3 with TRBJ1-1; D might be TRBD1 (5 bases). Looked up from germline, CDR1 is MNHEY and CDR2 is SVGEGT. Trimming left V 6 bases short and J 4 bases short, with 18 bases between. The CDR3 loop spans 15 amino acids. CDR3 sequence (DNA): TGTGCCAGCAGCCAGAGCAGGGTTTGGGGCACTGAAGCTTTCTTT. Its translation is CASSQSRVWGTEAFF.

The rearrangement uses TRBV5-1 and TRBJ2-1; 7 nucleotides align to TRBD2. The germline gives CDR1 SGHRS, CDR2 YFSETQ. The CDR3 is 15 residues long. The V and J ends lost 5 bases and 7 bases, in that order; junction bases with no gene match: 12. The CDR3 here is CASRVAGVGNNEQFF. CDR3 DNA: TGCGCCAGCAGGGTCGCGGGAGTAGGTAATAATGAGCAGTTCTTC. Full variable domain (outside the CDR3, taken from reference TRBV5-1 and TRBJ2-1): KAGVTQTPRYLIKTRGQQVTLSCSPISGHRSVSWYQQTPGQGLQFLFEYFSETQRNKGNFPGRFSGRQFSNSRSEMNVSTLELGDSALYLCASRVAGVGNNEQFFGPGTRLTVL.

This clone occurred a few times. The rearrangement joins TRBV5-1 to TRBJ1-2; a possible D gene is TRBD1 (5 bases). The CDR3 is 13 residues long. Trimming took off 4 bases at V and 4 bases at J, with 11 bases between the two ends. Germline lookup yields CDR1 SGHRS and CDR2 YFSETQ. The CDR3 loop reads CASSAQTAYGYTF. The CDR3 DNA sequence: TGCGCCAGCAGCGCCCAGACAGCCTATGGCTACACCTTC. The full variable domain, its missing parts supplied by reference TRBV5-1 and TRBJ1-2, is KAGVTQTPRYLIKTRGQQVTLSCSPISGHRSVSWYQQTPGQGLQFLFEYFSETQRNKGNFPGRFSGRQFSNSRSEMNVSTLELGDSALYLCASSAQTAYGYTFGSGTRLTVV.

The chain links TRBV9 to TRBJ2-7; D might be TRBD2 (5 bases). V shed 4 bases and J shed 2 bases, with 13 bases lying between them. CDR3 length: 14 residues. In germline, CDR1 is SGDLS, CDR2 YYNGEE. In nucleotides, the CDR3 is TGTGCCAGCAGCACCGAGAGGGCCCCCTACGAGCAGTACTTC. Protein product: CASSTERAPYEQYF.

V and J are TRBV19 and TRBJ2-1; TRBD2 matches 8 bases. The CDR3 is 16 amino acids. Germline values: CDR1 LNHDA, CDR2 SQIVND (reference sequence). Trimming removed 0 bases from V and 2 bases from J; junction bases left unmatched: 3. The CDR3 loop is CASSIEAAGAYNEQFF. The CDR3 DNA is TGTGCCAGTAGTATAGAGGCAGCGGGAGCCTACAATGAGCAGTTCTTC.